Here is one T cell receptor (beta chain) with its context. Its antigen is as yet unknown. These data originate in a study of T cells expressing NK-cell markers. Study details: According to the study, TCR beta repertoires originated from sorted CD3+CD56+NKG2C+, CD3+CD56+NKG2C- and CD3+CD56-NKG2C+ T cells.

Points from the study as a whole: One observes that, in a few donors, these clonotypes were also the leading ones within the CD3+CD56-NKG2C+ fraction. Dominant NKG2C+ clonotypes in five to seven donors made up roughly 1.0-7.0% of CD8+ T cells.

Germline assignment: CDR1 MNHEY and CDR2 SVGAGI. This CDR3 contains 12 residues. With UMIs, 5'RACE template switching was used to make TCR beta cDNA. TCRdb re-called the 5' RACE reads; every CDR3 protein appears as one record, without DNA. Here the sample table reports about 390,000 distinct CDR3 sequences. Sequenced material: blood T cells: a sorted CD56 or NKG2C T cell subset, CD4+ or CD8+ T cells, or bulk PBMC T cells (not recorded which). The source of this sequence is a woman aged 50 to 60 in good health. This chain joins TRBV6-5 and TRBJ2-1; TCRdb names TRBD1, which stays unverified in the absence of DNA. The chain's CDR3 is CASSDQGNEQFF.